Presented here are 25 T cell receptor beta chains from one specimen sequenced in a study of monozygotic twins with inflammatory bowel disease. TCRdb processed the 5' RACE reads again and assigns one entry to each CDR3 protein, with no DNA. The table for this sample gives about 210,000 distinct CDR3 sequences. The source material was blood. All receptors derive from a human donor with ulcerative colitis or Crohn's disease, or a healthy co-twin of an affected twin (not recorded which).

The rearrangement links TRBV30 to TRBJ1-2. This CDR3 contains 14 residues. CDR1 is GTSNPN and CDR2 is SVGIG in the germline V gene (reference sequence). This CDR3 is CAWSVGGLYYGYTF.

V and J are TRBV27 and TRBJ1-2; the TRBD1 assignment by TCRdb is unverifiable without DNA. Germline CDR1 and CDR2: MNHEY and SMNVEV (reference sequence). This CDR3 is built from 16 residues. CDR3 in amino acids: CASSPRTGIANYGYTF.

V and J are TRBV2 and TRBJ1-1; TCRdb names TRBD1, which stays unverified in the absence of DNA. Germline CDR1 and CDR2: SNHLY and FYNNEI. CDR3 length equals 17 residues. The CDR3: CASSFTLGVRGDTEAFF. The full variable domain, in which reference TRBV2 and TRBJ1-1 provide the parts outside the CDR3, is EPEVTQTPSHQVTQMGQEVILRCVPISNHLYFYWYRQILGQKVEFLVSFYNNEISEKSEIFDDQFSVERPDGSNFTLKIRSTKLEDSAMYFCASSFTLGVRGDTEAFFGQGTRLTVV.

This chain's CDR3 is CASSLGTAAETQYF. V is TRBV7-8 and J is TRBJ2-5; TCRdb lists TRBD1, though no DNA is available to test this call. This CDR3 has 14 residues. Germline values: CDR1 SGHVS, CDR2 FQNEAQ.

The chain has TRBV6-2 or TRBV6-3 and TRBJ2-7; TCRdb returns TRBD2, unconfirmable since there is no DNA. The germline CDR1 and CDR2 sequences are MNHEY and SVGEGT. The CDR3 has 16 residues. CDR3 amino acids: CASSPRTSGDSYEQYF.

The chain is built from TRBV5-1 and TRBJ2-3; without DNA, the TCRdb call of TRBD2 cannot be checked. The CDR3 is 16 residues long. Per germline, CDR1 SGHRS and CDR2 YFSETQ. The CDR3 is CASSLRREGRQDTQYF.

The chain joins TRBV4-3 to TRBJ1-1; TCRdb selects TRBD1, and the lack of DNA leaves this call unchecked. From germline, CDR1 is LGHNA and CDR2 YSLEER. The CDR3 has 14 amino acids. The CDR3 sequence is CASSQVLTQGGAFF.

V and J are TRBV6-5 and TRBJ2-7; TCRdb's D gene call, TRBD2, goes unchecked for lack of DNA. Germline loops: CDR1 MNHEY, CDR2 SVGAGI. The CDR3 runs to 18 residues. CDR3 in amino acids: CASSYSSPAGALSYEQYF.

The gene calls are TRBV20-1 and TRBJ1-3; the D call of TRBD1 rests on TCRdb alone, since no DNA is present to check it. The CDR3 is 16 amino acids. Germline CDR1 DFQATT, CDR2 SNEGSKA (reference sequence). The CDR3 here is CSAPVGSGDSGNTIYF.

The V and J genes are TRBV7-2 and TRBJ2-1; without DNA, the TCRdb call of TRBD2 cannot be checked. This CDR3 has 15 amino acids. Germline CDR1 and CDR2: SGHTA and FQGNSA. The CDR3 protein is CASSSSGLAYNEQFF.

The CDR3: CASSLIQRGSYNEQFF. This rearrangement joins TRBV11-2 to TRBJ2-1; TCRdb reports TRBD2, a call that lacks DNA to check it against. Per the germline V gene, CDR1 is SGHAT and CDR2 is FQNNGV. CDR3 size: 16 residues.

The gene calls are TRBV7-9 and TRBJ1-6. CDR1 is SEHNR and CDR2 is FQNEAQ in the germline V gene (reference sequence). CDR3 length: 15 amino acids. CDR3 protein: CASRRSGSYNSPLHF.

The chain is built from TRBV4-3 and TRBJ2-1; TCRdb proposes TRBD2, but this gene call is untestable without DNA. The CDR3 sequence is 15 residues long. CDR1 and CDR2 from the germline V gene are LGHNA and YSLEER. CDR3 sequence: CASSQASGEYNEQFF.

The V gene is TRBV5-4, the J gene TRBJ2-7. The CDR3 runs to 13 residues. Germline V CDR1 and CDR2: SGHNT, YYREEE (reference sequence). The CDR3 here is CASSSRTNDEQYF.

The genes are TRBV10-3 and TRBJ2-1; TCRdb outputs TRBD1, but without DNA this stays unchecked. Per germline, CDR1 ENHRY and CDR2 SYGVKD. The CDR3 extends over 14 amino acids. CDR3 sequence: CAISLMQGGNEQFF.

V usage is TRBV29-1 and J usage is TRBJ2-1; TCRdb designates TRBD1, a call that cannot be tested without DNA. Looked up from germline, CDR1 is SQVTM and CDR2 is ANQGSEA. The CDR3 loop spans 16 amino acids. The chain's CDR3 is CSVDHGQGGSYNEQFF.

The J gene is TRBJ1-2, the V gene TRBV28. The CDR3 covers 11 residues. The V gene's germline CDR1 is MDHEN and CDR2 SYDVKM. The CDR3 loop reads CASLSNYGYTF.

The rearrangement uses TRBV20-1 and TRBJ2-5; TCRdb outputs TRBD2, but without DNA this stays unchecked. The CDR3 is 14 amino acids. Germline values: CDR1 DFQATT, CDR2 SNEGSKA (reference sequence). This chain's CDR3 is CSPDPQPRGETQYF.

The chain employs TRBV12-3 or TRBV12-4 and TRBJ1-2; the TRBD1 assignment by TCRdb is unverifiable without DNA. The CDR3 consists of 14 residues. The CDR3 loop reads CASSPGGRAYGYTF.

This rearrangement joins TRBV27 to TRBJ1-1; the D gene TCRdb calls, TRBD1, cannot be checked with no DNA. The length of the CDR3 is 13 residues. From germline, CDR1 is MNHEY and CDR2 SMNVEV (reference sequence). The chain's CDR3 is CASSFLGQGQAFF.

V usage is TRBV12-3 or TRBV12-4 and J usage is TRBJ1-3. The CDR3 is made up of 12 amino acids. The CDR3 protein is CASSLDGNTIYF.

The V call is TRBV5-1, the J call TRBJ2-3; as DNA is missing, the TRBD1 call by TCRdb cannot be tested. Germline assignment: CDR1 SGHRS and CDR2 YFSETQ. The CDR3 is 16 residues long. The chain's CDR3 is CASSTNRGASTDTQYF.

The chain recombines TRBV29-1 with TRBJ2-1; TCRdb reports TRBD2, a call that lacks DNA to check it against. Germline values: CDR1 SQVTM, CDR2 ANQGSEA. This CDR3 has 15 amino acids. CDR3 region: CSVPLAGKPYNEQFF.

This sequence joins TRBV6-1 and TRBJ2-7; TCRdb designates TRBD2, a call that cannot be tested without DNA. CDR3 length: 11 residues. Germline V gene lookup returns CDR1 MNHNS and CDR2 SASEGT. The CDR3 region is CASRTGLEQYF.

V and J are TRBV19 and TRBJ2-7; TCRdb reports TRBD1, a call that lacks DNA to check it against. The CDR3 sequence is 15 residues long. CDR1 and CDR2 from the germline V gene are LNHDA and SQIVND (reference sequence). CDR3 residues: CASSIDNKGPYEQYF.